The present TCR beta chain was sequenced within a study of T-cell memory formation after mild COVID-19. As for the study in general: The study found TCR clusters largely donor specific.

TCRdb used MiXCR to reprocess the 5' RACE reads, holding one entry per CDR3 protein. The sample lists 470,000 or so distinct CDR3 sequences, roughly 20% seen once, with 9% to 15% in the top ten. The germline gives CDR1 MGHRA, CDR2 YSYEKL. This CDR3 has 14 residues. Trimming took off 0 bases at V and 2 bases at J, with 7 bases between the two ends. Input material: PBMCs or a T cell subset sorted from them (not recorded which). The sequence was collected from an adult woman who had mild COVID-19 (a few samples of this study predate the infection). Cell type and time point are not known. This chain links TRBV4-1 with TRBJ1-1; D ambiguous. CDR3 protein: CASSQESLNTEAFF. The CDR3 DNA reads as TGCGCCAGCAGCCAAGAGTCGTTAAACACTGAAGCTTTCTTT.